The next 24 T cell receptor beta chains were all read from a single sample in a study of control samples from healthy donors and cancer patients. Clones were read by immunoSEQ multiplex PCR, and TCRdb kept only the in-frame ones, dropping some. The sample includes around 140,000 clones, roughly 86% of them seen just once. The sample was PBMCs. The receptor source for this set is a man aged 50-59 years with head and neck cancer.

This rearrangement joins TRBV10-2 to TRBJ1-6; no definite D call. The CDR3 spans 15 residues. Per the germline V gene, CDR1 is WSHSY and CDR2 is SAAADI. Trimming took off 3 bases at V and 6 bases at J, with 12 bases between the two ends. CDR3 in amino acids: CASSDPAGGNSPLHF. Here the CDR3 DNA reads TGCGCCAGCAGTGACCCCGCAGGCGGTAATTCACCCCTCCACTTT.

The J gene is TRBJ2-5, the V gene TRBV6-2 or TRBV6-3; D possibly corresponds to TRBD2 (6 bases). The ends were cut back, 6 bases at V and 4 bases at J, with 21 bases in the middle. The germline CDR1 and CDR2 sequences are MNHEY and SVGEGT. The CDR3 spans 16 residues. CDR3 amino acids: CASSHGGLLLGETQYF. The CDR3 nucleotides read TGTGCCAGCAGCCACGGAGGGCTTCTCCTGGGAGAGACCCAGTACTTC.

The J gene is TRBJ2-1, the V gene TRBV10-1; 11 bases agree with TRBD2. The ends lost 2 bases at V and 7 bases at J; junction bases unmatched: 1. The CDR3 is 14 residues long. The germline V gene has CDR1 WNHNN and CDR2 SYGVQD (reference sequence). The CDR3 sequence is CASSEGTSGNEQFF. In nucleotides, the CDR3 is TGCGCCAGCAGTGAGGGGACTAGCGGTAATGAGCAGTTCTTC.

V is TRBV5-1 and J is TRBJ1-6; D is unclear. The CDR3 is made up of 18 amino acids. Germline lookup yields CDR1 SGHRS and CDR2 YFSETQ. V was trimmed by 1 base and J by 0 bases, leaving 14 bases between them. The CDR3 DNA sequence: TGCGCCAGCAGCTTGAGTTGGCCCAGGAGCTCCTATAATTCACCCCTCCACTTT. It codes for CASSLSWPRSSYNSPLHF.

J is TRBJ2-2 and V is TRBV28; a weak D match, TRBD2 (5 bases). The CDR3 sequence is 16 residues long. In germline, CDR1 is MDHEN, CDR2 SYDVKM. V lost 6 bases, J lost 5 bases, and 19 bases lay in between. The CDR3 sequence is CASRSTGEDITGELFF. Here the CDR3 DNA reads TGTGCCAGCAGATCCACCGGGGAAGATATAACCGGGGAGCTGTTTTTT.

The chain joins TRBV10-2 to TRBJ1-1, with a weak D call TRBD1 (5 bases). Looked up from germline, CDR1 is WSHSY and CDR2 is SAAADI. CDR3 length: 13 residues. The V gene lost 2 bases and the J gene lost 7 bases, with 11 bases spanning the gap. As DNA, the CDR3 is TGCGCCAGCAGTGAGATGAGAGGGGATGAAGCTTTCTTT. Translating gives CASSEMRGDEAFF.

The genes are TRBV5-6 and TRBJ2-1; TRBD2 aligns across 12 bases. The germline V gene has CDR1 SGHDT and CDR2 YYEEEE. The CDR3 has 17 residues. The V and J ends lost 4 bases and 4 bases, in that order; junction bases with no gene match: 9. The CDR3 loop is CASSKPLAGGRYNEQFF. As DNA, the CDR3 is TGTGCCAGCAGCAAGCCACTAGCGGGGGGCCGATACAATGAGCAGTTCTTC.

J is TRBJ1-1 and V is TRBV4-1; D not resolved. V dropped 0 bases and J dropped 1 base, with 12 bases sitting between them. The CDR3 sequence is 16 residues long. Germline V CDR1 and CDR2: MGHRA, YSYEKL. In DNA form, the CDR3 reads TGCGCCAGCAGCCAAGACCTCTCACGGAGGAACACTGAAGCTTTCTTT. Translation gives CASSQDLSRRNTEAFF.

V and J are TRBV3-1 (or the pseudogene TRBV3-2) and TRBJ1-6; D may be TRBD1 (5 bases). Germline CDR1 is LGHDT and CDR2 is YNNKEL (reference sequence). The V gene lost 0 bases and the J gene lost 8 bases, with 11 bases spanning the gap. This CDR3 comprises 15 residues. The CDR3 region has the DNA TGTGCCAGCAGCCAAGATGGTCAGGGCCATTCACCCCTCCACTTT. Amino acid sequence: CASSQDGQGHSPLHF.

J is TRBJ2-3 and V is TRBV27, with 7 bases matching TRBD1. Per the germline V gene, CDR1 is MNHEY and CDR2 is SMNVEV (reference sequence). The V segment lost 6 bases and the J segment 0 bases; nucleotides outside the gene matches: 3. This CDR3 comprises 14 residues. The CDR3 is CASRPTGSTDTQYF. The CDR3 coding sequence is TGTGCCAGCAGGCCGACAGGGAGCACAGATACGCAGTATTTT.

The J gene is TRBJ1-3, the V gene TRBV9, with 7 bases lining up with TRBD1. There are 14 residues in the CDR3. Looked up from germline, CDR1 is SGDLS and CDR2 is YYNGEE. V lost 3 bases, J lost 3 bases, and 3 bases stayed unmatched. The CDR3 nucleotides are TGTGCCAGCAGCGCAGGGGGGTTTGGAAACACCATATATTTT. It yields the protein CASSAGGFGNTIYF.

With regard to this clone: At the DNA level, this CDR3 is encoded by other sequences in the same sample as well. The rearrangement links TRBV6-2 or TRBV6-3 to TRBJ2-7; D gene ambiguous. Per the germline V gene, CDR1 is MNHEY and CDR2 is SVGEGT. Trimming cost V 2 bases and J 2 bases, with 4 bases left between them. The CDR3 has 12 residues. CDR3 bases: TGTGCCAGCAGTTACCCACCCTACGAGCAGTACTTC. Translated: CASSYPPYEQYF.

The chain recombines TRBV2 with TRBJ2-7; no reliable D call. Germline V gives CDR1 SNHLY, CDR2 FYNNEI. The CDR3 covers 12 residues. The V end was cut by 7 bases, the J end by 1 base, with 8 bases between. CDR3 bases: TGTGCCAGCAATCCCAGATCCTACGAGCAGTACTTC. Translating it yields CASNPRSYEQYF.

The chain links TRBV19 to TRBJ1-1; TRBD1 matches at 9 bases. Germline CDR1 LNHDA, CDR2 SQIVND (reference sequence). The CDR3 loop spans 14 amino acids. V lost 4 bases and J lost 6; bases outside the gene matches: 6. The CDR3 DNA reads TGTGCCAGTAGTACCCGACAGGGGGTAGCTGAAGCTTTCTTT. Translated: CASSTRQGVAEAFF.

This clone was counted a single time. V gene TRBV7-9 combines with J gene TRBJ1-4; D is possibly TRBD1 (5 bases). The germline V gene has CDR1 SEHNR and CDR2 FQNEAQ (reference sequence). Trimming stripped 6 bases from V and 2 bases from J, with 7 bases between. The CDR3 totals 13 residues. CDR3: CASRGGTNEKLFF. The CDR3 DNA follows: TGTGCCAGCAGGGGGGGGACTAATGAAAAACTGTTTTTT.

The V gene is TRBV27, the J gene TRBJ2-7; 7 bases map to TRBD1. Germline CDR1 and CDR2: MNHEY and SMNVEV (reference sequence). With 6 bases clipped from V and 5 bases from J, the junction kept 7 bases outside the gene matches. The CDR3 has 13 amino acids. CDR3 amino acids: CASRRQGGDEQYF. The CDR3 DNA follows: TGTGCCAGCAGGAGACAGGGCGGCGACGAGCAGTACTTC.

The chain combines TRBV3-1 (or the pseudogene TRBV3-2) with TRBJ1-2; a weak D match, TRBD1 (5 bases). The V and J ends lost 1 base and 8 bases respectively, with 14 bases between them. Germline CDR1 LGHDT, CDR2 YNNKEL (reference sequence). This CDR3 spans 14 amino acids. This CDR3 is CASSQAGTAQGYTF. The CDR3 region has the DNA TGTGCCAGCAGCCAAGCGGGGACGGCACAGGGCTACACCTTC.

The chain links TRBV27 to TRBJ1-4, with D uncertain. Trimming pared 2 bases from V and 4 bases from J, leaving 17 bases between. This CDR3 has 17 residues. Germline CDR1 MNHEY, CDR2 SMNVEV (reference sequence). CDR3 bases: TGTGCCAGCAGTTTAACATTCGGGCGGGATGATAATGAAAAACTGTTTTTT. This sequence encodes CASSLTFGRDDNEKLFF.

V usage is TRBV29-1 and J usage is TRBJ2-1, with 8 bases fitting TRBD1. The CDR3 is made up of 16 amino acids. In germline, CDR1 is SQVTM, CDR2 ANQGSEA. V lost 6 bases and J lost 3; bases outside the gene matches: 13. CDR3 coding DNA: TGCAGCGTGTCGGGACAGGCCCTAATAGACTACAATGAGCAGTTCTTC. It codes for CSVSGQALIDYNEQFF.

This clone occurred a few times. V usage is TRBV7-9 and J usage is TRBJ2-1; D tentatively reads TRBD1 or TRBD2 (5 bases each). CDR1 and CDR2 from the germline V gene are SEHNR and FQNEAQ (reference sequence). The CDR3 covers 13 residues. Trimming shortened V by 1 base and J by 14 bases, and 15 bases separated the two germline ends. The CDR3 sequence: CASSLEYGTGEFF. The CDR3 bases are TGTGCCAGCAGCTTAGAATACGGGACCGGGGAGTTCTTC.

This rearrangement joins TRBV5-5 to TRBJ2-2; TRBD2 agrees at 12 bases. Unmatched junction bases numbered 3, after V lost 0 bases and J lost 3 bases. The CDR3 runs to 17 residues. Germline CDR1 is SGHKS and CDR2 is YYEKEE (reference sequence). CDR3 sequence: CASSLVPSGRDTGELFF. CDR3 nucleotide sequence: TGTGCCAGCAGCTTGGTTCCTAGCGGGAGGGACACCGGGGAGCTGTTTTTT.

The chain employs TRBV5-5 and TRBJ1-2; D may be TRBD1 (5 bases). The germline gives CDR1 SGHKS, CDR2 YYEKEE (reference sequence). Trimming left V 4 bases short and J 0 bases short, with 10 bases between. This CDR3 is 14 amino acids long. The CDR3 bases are TGTGCCAGCAGCCCTGACAGTACTAACTATGGCTACACCTTC. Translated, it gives CASSPDSTNYGYTF.

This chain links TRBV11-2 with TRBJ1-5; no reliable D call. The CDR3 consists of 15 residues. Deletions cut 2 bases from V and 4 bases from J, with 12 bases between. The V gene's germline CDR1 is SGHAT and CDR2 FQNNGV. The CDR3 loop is CASSLSAGENQPQHF. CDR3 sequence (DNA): TGTGCCAGCAGCTTATCAGCCGGCGAGAATCAGCCCCAGCATTTT. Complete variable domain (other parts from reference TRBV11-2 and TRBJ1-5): EAGVAQSPRYKIIEKRQSVAFWCNPISGHATLYWYQQILGQGPKLLIQFQNNGVVDDSQLPKDRFSAERLKGVDSTLKIQPAKLEDSAVYLCASSLSAGENQPQHFGDGTRLSIL.

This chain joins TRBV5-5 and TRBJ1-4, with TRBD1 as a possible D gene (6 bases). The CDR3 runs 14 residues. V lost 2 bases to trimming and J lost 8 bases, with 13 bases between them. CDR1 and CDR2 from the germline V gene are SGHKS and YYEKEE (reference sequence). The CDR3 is CASSFGQGNEKLFF. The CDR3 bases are TGTGCCAGCAGCTTTGGCCAGGGGAACGAAAAACTGTTTTTT. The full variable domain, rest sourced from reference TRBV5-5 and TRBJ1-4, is DAGVTQSPTHLIKTRGQQVTLRCSPISGHKSVSWYQQVLGQGPQFIFQYYEKEERGRGNFPDRFSARQFPNYSSELNVNALLLGDSALYLCASSFGQGNEKLFFGSGTQLSVL.